A selection of T cell receptor beta chains follows, all from one sample in a study of blood T cell repertoires in COVID-19. Assay: immunoSEQ multiplex PCR; the TCRdb copy retains only in-frame clones and omits some. Altogether tens of thousands of clones are present, 88% being singletons, with the ten largest covering 4.5% to 5%. Source material: peripheral blood. The receptors were gathered from a man in his 60s with acute or convalescent COVID-19. CDR3s include the opening cysteine and the closing phenylalanine or tryptophan. The D gene is left open where the match is weak. Not all rows give a size; the values are once, few, many and, for expanded clones, a class.

clone size	J gene	V gene	D gene	CDR3 DNA	CDR3 protein
-	TRBJ1-2	TRBV7-8	-	TGTGCCAGCACCCCTTTGGGGGGGGCCGACAATGGCTACACCTTC	CASTPLGGADNGYTF
-	TRBJ2-1	TRBV9	TRBD2	TGTGCCAGCAGCGTAGTTGGCGGGAGGGCCGGAAATGAGCAGTTCTTC	CASSVVGGRAGNEQFF
-	TRBJ1-2	TRBV2	-	TGTGCCAGCAGTGATGAGGGAGGAAACTATGGCTACACCTTC	CASSDEGGNYGYTF
-	TRBJ2-5	TRBV5-4	-	TGTGCCAGCAGCCCCAGGGGGGTACAAGAGACCCAGTACTTC	CASSPRGVQETQYF
-	TRBJ2-1	TRBV2	-	TGTGCCAGCAAGTTGGAACTAGCATCTTACAATGAGCAGTTCTTC	CASKLELASYNEQFF
-	TRBJ2-1	TRBV19	-	TGTGCCAGTAGTACAGCTAGCGTCTACAATGAGCAGTTCTTC	CASSTASVYNEQFF
-	TRBJ2-4	TRBV7-8	TRBD2	TGTGCCAGCAGGGGGACTAGCGGAAAAAACATTCAGTACTTC	CASRGTSGKNIQYF
few	TRBJ1-1	TRBV6-5	-	TGTGCCAGCAGTTACTCGATTGGAGGGAACACTGAAGCTTTCTTT	CASSYSIGGNTEAFF
-	TRBJ2-1	TRBV5-4	TRBD2	TGTGCCGGGGGGGTGGATGAGCAGTTCTTC	CAGGVDEQFF
-	TRBJ1-1	TRBV13	-	TGTGCCAGCAGCTTACCGGTCAGGGGGAACACTGAAGCTTTCTTT	CASSLPVRGNTEAFF
-	TRBJ2-7	TRBV11-2	-	TGTGCCAGCAGCCTGACTGGCGCAACCTACGAGCAGTACTTC	CASSLTGATYEQYF
-	TRBJ2-3	TRBV10-1	TRBD2	TGCGCCAGCAGTGGCCCCTTTCGACTAGCGGGAGGGCCTGCTACAGATACGCAGTATTTT	CASSGPFRLAGGPATDTQYF
-	TRBJ2-1	TRBV29-1	-	TGCAGCGTTCTCAGCGGTTCTCTCCACAATGAGCAGTTCTTC	CSVLSGSLHNEQFF
-	TRBJ1-1	TRBV19	-	TGTGCCAGTAGTCAGGGGCGCACTGAAGCTTTCTTT	CASSQGRTEAFF
-	TRBJ1-1	TRBV5-6	-	TGTGCCAGCACGCGTCAGGGATGGACTGAAGCTTTCTTT	CASTRQGWTEAFF
-	TRBJ1-1	TRBV20-1	-	TGCAGTGCTAGTCGACCAGGGGAGGGTGAAGCTTTCTTT	CSASRPGEGEAFF
-	TRBJ1-4	TRBV18	-	TGTGCCAGCTCACCAGGAGGAACTAATGAAAAACTGTTTTTT	CASSPGGTNEKLFF
-	TRBJ2-7	TRBV7-6	-	TGTGCCAGCAGCTTAGAACTAGCTGGGTCCTACGAGCAGTACTTC	CASSLELAGSYEQYF
-	TRBJ2-1	TRBV5-1	-	TGCGCCAGCAGCTTGACTAGCCCCCAATACAATGAGCAGTTCTTC	CASSLTSPQYNEQFF
-	TRBJ1-3	TRBV5-4	-	TGTGCCAGCAGCCCCATCTCTGGAAACACCATATATTTT	CASSPISGNTIYF
-	TRBJ1-3	TRBV7-6	-	TGTGCCAGCAGCTTCGACAGGCACTCTGGAAACACCATATATTTT	CASSFDRHSGNTIYF
-	TRBJ1-2	TRBV21-1	-	TGTGCCAGCAGCACTCCTGGACAGGGAGAGTATGGCTACACCTTC	CASSTPGQGEYGYTF
-	TRBJ2-1	TRBV21-1	-	TGTGCCAGCAGCAAACCCCCTCGAACGGGGGGCGGGAGTGAGCAGTTCTTC	CASSKPPRTGGGSEQFF
-	TRBJ1-4	TRBV5-1	-	TGCGCCAGCAGCTCACAGGGTGACGGGGAAAAACTGTTTTTT	CASSSQGDGEKLFF
-	TRBJ2-1	TRBV10-1	-	TGCGCCAGCAGTGCTAGTGCATACAATGAGCAGTTCTTC	CASSASAYNEQFF